What follows are 10 T cell receptor beta chains derived from one specimen sequenced in a study of T cell responses to AZD1222 COVID-19 vaccine. Sequencing was performed with immunoSEQ multiplex PCR; in TCRdb, only in-frame clones are kept and a portion is missing. Found here are about 150,000 clones, approximately 90% of them singletons; the top ten hold about 3.8%. The source material was peripheral blood, sampled on day 0 of AZD1222 vaccination. These TCRs come from an adult in good health.

The sample holds one count of this clone. The genes are TRBV16 and TRBJ1-1; D gene uncertain. Germline V gives CDR1 KGHSY, CDR2 FQNENV. V lost 4 bases and J 8 bases, leaving 8 bases between the germline ends. CDR3 length: 11 amino acids. CDR3 nucleotide sequence: TGTGCCAGCAGCCGTGGGGTCGAAGCTTTCTTT. It specifies CASSRGVEAFF.

The V call is TRBV7-9, the J call TRBJ1-1; D is unclear. Germline V gene sequence: CDR1 SEHNR, CDR2 FQNEAQ (reference sequence). The length of the CDR3 is 13 residues. With 4 bases removed from V and 4 bases from J, the gap between germline ends came to 10 bases. For the CDR3, the DNA is TGTGCCAGCAGCTCCTGGACGGGCACTGAAGCTTTCTTT. Protein: CASSSWTGTEAFF.

Remarks on this clone: The junction shows a germline mismatch at one end, possibly a read error. This rearrangement joins TRBV6-5 to TRBJ2-7; D is unresolved. The CDR3 is 12 residues long. Looked up from germline, CDR1 is MNHEY and CDR2 is SVGAGI. CDR3 region: CTSSLPSYEQYF. CDR3 in DNA: TGTACCAGCAGCCTGCCCTCCTACGAGCAGTACTTC.

The table lists this clone with a count of one. The V and J genes are TRBV6-5 and TRBJ1-1; D gene uncertain. The length of the CDR3 is 14 residues. Germline CDR1 is MNHEY and CDR2 is SVGAGI. V lost 7 bases to trimming and J lost 6 bases, with 18 bases between them. This CDR3 reads CASKNAPGGPEAFF. Written as DNA, the CDR3 is TGTGCCAGCAAAAACGCCCCGGGAGGGCCTGAAGCTTTCTTT.

J is TRBJ2-7 and V is TRBV6-1; D is ambiguous. Deletions cut 7 bases from V and 3 bases from J, with 10 bases between. This CDR3 is 12 amino acids long. Germline V gives CDR1 MNHNS, CDR2 SASEGT. CDR3 sequence: CASMSQNYEQYF. In DNA form, the CDR3 reads TGTGCCAGCATGAGCCAGAACTACGAGCAGTACTTC.

V is TRBV3-1 (or the pseudogene TRBV3-2) and J is TRBJ2-2; possible D gene TRBD2, 6 bases. V shed 1 base and J shed 5 bases, with 11 bases lying between them. The CDR3 length is 15 residues. Germline V gene data show CDR1 as LGHDT and CDR2 as YNNKEL (reference sequence). CDR3 nucleotide sequence: TGTGCCAGCAGCCAAGGGGGAGGACGGACCGGGGAGCTGTTTTTT. This translates into CASSQGGGRTGELFF.

V and J are TRBV6-5 and TRBJ2-7; D is possibly TRBD2 (6 bases). Deletions cut 7 bases from V and 0 bases from J, with 16 bases between. This CDR3 has 15 residues. Germline loops: CDR1 MNHEY, CDR2 SVGAGI. The CDR3: CASIGSAGSSYEQYF. The CDR3 DNA is TGTGCCAGCATCGGGAGCGCCGGGAGCTCCTACGAGCAGTACTTC.

This clone was seen only once. V and J are TRBV20-1 and TRBJ2-6; D is possibly TRBD1 (7 bases). CDR3 size: 18 residues. Trimming took off 6 bases at V and 2 bases at J, with 23 bases between the two ends. Germline lookup yields CDR1 DFQATT and CDR2 SNEGSKA (reference sequence). The CDR3 spells CSASPDGRGVAGANVLTF. The CDR3 DNA reads as TGCAGTGCGAGTCCCGATGGCAGGGGGGTGGCTGGGGCCAACGTCCTGACTTTC.

The chain employs TRBV28 and TRBJ2-5; TRBD2 matches 11 bases. The CDR3 contains 16 residues. Trimming removed 3 bases from V and 5 bases from J; junction bases left unmatched: 8. CDR1 is MDHEN, CDR2 SYDVKM, per germline. For the CDR3, the DNA is TGTGCCAGCAGTTTCGCCGGGACTAGCGGATTGGAGACCCAGTACTTC. The encoded protein is CASSFAGTSGLETQYF. Using reference TRBV28 and TRBJ2-5 for the parts outside the CDR3, the full variable domain is DVKVTQSSRYLVKRTGEKVFLECVQDMDHENMFWYRQDPGLGLRLIYFSYDVKMKEKGDIPEGYSVSREKKERFSLILESASTNQTSMYLCASSFAGTSGLETQYFGPGTRLLVL.

The gene calls are TRBV9 and TRBJ2-3; no reliable D call. This CDR3 has 12 amino acids. Trimming took off 3 bases at V and 4 bases at J, with 6 bases between the two ends. Germline CDR1 is SGDLS and CDR2 is YYNGEE. The CDR3 is CASSGPSDTQYF. The CDR3 bases are TGTGCCAGCAGCGGACCATCAGATACGCAGTATTTT. The full variable domain, in which reference TRBV9 and TRBJ2-3 provide the parts outside the CDR3, is DSGVTQTPKHLITATGQRVTLRCSPRSGDLSVYWYQQSLDQGLQFLIQYYNGEERAKGNILERFSAQQFPDLHSELNLSSLELGDSALYFCASSGPSDTQYFGPGTRLTVL.